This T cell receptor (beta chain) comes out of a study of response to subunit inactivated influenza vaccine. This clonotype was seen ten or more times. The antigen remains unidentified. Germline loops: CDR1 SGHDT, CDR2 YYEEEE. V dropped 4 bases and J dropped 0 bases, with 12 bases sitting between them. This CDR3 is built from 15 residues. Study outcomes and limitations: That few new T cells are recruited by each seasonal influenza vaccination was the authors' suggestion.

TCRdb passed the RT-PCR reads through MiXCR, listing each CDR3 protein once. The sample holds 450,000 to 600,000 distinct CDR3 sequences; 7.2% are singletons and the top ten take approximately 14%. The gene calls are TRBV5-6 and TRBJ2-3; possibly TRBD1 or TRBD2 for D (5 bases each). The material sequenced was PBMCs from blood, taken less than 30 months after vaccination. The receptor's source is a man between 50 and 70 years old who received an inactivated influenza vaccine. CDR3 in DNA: TGTGCCAGCAGCCCACTGGGGGTGAGCACAGATACGCAGTATTTT. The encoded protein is CASSPLGVSTDTQYF.